Detailed here is one TCR beta chain. Per the study methods: Nucleated cell counts were estimated from reference gene primer amplification. Sequencing was performed with immunoSEQ multiplex PCR; in TCRdb, only in-frame clones are kept and a portion is missing. V and J calls and clone size follow that table, whereas D and trimming were derived from the DNA. The top ten hold over 15% of the sample, which has 200,000 to 250,000 clones, 80% to 90% seen once. These data originate in a study of blood T cell repertoires in COVID-19. Across the study: Italy, Spain and the United States were the sources of the convalescent and acute COVID-19 samples.

Germline assignment: CDR1 MNHEY and CDR2 SVGAGI. This CDR3 spans 15 amino acids. Unmatched junction bases numbered 10, after V lost 6 bases and J lost 3 bases. The chain combines TRBV6-5 with TRBJ2-7, with 8 bases matching TRBD2. This receptor was taken from a woman aged 80 or over with active or convalescent COVID-19. Sequencing was carried out using peripheral blood. The CDR3 DNA follows: TGTGCCAGCAGCCCCTCTGGGACTAGAATCTACGAGCAGTACTTC. Residues: CASSPSGTRIYEQYF.